Below are 30 T cell receptor beta chains sequenced from a single sample in a study of technical replicates of blood from a handful of donors. Sequencing was performed with immunoSEQ multiplex PCR; in TCRdb, only in-frame clones are kept and a portion is missing. Of approximately 85,000 clones listed, about 91% are singletons. Sequences were obtained from T cells isolated from PBMCs. The receptors here all came from a human donor in good health.

The chain uses TRBV11-2 and TRBJ2-3, with a tentative D call TRBD2 (6 bases). V dropped 4 bases and J dropped 3 bases, with 14 bases sitting between them. From germline, CDR1 is SGHAT and CDR2 FQNNGV. The CDR3 spans 15 residues. For the CDR3, the DNA is TGTGCCAGCAGCTCCCGGGGCGGGGAAACAGATACGCAGTATTTT. Protein product: CASSSRGGETDTQYF.

V usage is TRBV7-3 and J usage is TRBJ2-1; TRBD1 agrees at 10 bases. Germline V CDR1 and CDR2: SGHTA, FQGTGA. V shed 2 bases and J 7 bases; nucleotides not matched to a gene: 5. The CDR3 loop spans 15 amino acids. The CDR3 protein is CASSLYRDRGNEQFF. The CDR3 region has the DNA TGTGCCAGCAGCTTATACCGGGACAGGGGTAATGAGCAGTTCTTC.

The chain is built from TRBV2 and TRBJ2-6, with TRBD1 as a possible D gene (6 bases). Germline V CDR1 and CDR2: SNHLY, FYNNEI. V lost 1 base and J lost 2, with 15 bases in between. The CDR3 covers 18 residues. The CDR3 DNA sequence: TGTGCCAGCAGTGAAGAAGCGGCAGGGGCCCCTGGGGCCAACGTCCTGACTTTC. As protein: CASSEEAAGAPGANVLTF.

This chain links TRBV7-9 with TRBJ1-4; D call uncertain. Germline lookup yields CDR1 SEHNR and CDR2 FQNEAQ (reference sequence). V lost 7 bases and J 5 bases, leaving 14 bases between the germline ends. The CDR3 is made up of 14 amino acids. Written as DNA, the CDR3 is TGTGCCAGCACCCCAAACTTCCTAAATGAAAAACTGTTTTTT. Protein sequence: CASTPNFLNEKLFF.

The chain links TRBV18 to TRBJ2-7, with D possibly being TRBD1 (6 bases). Trimming stripped 4 bases from V and 2 bases from J, with 27 bases between. CDR1 is KGHSH and CDR2 is LQKENI in the germline V gene. There are 19 residues in the CDR3. The CDR3 coding sequence is TGTGCCAGCTCACGCCTAATCAACTTGGACAGAGAGCGGACCTACGAGCAGTACTTC. This codes for CASSRLINLDRERTYEQYF.

The chain carries TRBV29-1 and TRBJ1-4; D is undetermined. CDR3 length: 11 amino acids. Germline loops: CDR1 SQVTM, CDR2 ANQGSEA. Trimming took 7 bases from V and 12 from J, leaving 15 bases between them. CDR3 nucleotide sequence: TGCAGCGCCGTCGTTGGCGGGGAACTGTTTTTT. Translation: CSAVVGGELFF.

The rearrangement uses TRBV28 and TRBJ2-7, with D perhaps matching TRBD2 (6 bases). Germline lookup yields CDR1 MDHEN and CDR2 SYDVKM. The CDR3 is made up of 13 amino acids. Trimming removed 7 bases from V and 1 base from J, with 11 bases in between. CDR3 DNA: TGTGCCAGCATTTGGGGACTTTCCTACGAGCAGTACTTC. It specifies CASIWGLSYEQYF.

The chain employs TRBV19 and TRBJ2-2; D perhaps matches TRBD2 (6 bases). The CDR3 is 14 amino acids. Germline-derived CDR1 and CDR2 are LNHDA and SQIVND (reference sequence). V was cut by 9 bases and J by 5 bases, with 16 bases left in between. The CDR3 reads CARLKEGKTGELFF. CDR3 coding DNA: TGTGCCAGACTAAAGGAGGGCAAGACCGGGGAGCTGTTTTTT.

This chain links TRBV5-1 with TRBJ2-2; D remains unclear. The CDR3 contains 12 residues. Germline V gene lookup returns CDR1 SGHRS and CDR2 YFSETQ. Trimming shortened V by 0 bases and J by 8 bases, and 5 bases separated the two germline ends. CDR3 nucleotides: TGCGCCAGCAGCTTGGTAGATGGGGAGCTGTTTTTT. Residues: CASSLVDGELFF.

The chain combines TRBV5-1 with TRBJ1-5, with TRBD1 as a possible D gene (6 bases). The germline gives CDR1 SGHRS, CDR2 YFSETQ. V lost 1 base, J lost 8 bases, and 16 bases lay in between. This CDR3 has 15 amino acids. The CDR3 DNA is TGCGCCAGCAGCTTGTTAGGGGGGGGTGAAGAGCCCCAGCATTTT. Its protein is CASSLLGGGEEPQHF.

This chain uses TRBV6-1 with TRBJ2-3; the D gene is possibly TRBD2 (5 bases). The germline V gene has CDR1 MNHNS and CDR2 SASEGT. The CDR3 loop spans 15 amino acids. V shed 7 bases and J shed 0 bases, with 14 bases lying between them. The CDR3 nucleotides are TGTGCCAGCAAAAGGACTCTCACTAGCACAGATACGCAGTATTTT. Encoded protein: CASKRTLTSTDTQYF.

The chain recombines TRBV5-1 with TRBJ2-3; 8 bases line up with TRBD1. CDR1 and CDR2 from the germline V gene are SGHRS and YFSETQ. V lost 0 bases, J lost 6 bases, and 9 bases stayed unmatched. The CDR3 runs to 16 residues. The CDR3 loop reads CASSLGPDRDPDTQYF. The CDR3 DNA reads TGCGCCAGCAGCTTGGGCCCGGACAGGGACCCGGATACGCAGTATTTT.

The gene calls are TRBV6-1 and TRBJ2-1; possibly TRBD2 for D (6 bases). CDR1 and CDR2 (germline): MNHNS, SASEGT. This CDR3 has 13 residues. V gave up 5 bases and J gave up 8 bases, with 13 bases separating them. CDR3 DNA sequence: TGTGCCAGCAGTCTACCGGGACTTCATGAGCAGTTCTTC. It specifies CASSLPGLHEQFF.

This chain connects TRBV6-6 to TRBJ1-1; 7 positions agree with TRBD1. The V gene end was trimmed by 8 bases and the J gene end by 2 bases; junction bases not matched to a gene: 8. Germline lookup yields CDR1 MNHNY and CDR2 SVGAGI (reference sequence). This CDR3 has 14 amino acids. The CDR3 is CASGKTGINTEAFF. The CDR3 DNA follows: TGTGCCAGCGGAAAGACAGGGATAAACACTGAAGCTTTCTTT.

The chain couples TRBV28 to TRBJ1-1, with 10 bases lining up with TRBD1. The V segment lost 6 bases and the J segment 4 bases; nucleotides outside the gene matches: 11. The V gene's germline CDR1 is MDHEN and CDR2 SYDVKM. This CDR3 has 16 residues. CDR3 protein: CASRLKTGGFITEAFF. The CDR3 DNA reads as TGTGCCAGCAGGCTAAAGACAGGGGGCTTCATCACTGAAGCTTTCTTT.

This clone was observed a single time. The V gene is TRBV25-1, the J gene TRBJ2-1, with D perhaps TRBD2 (6 bases). The CDR3 spans 14 residues. CDR1 and CDR2 from the germline V gene are MGHDK and SYGVNS. Trimming stripped 7 bases from V and 7 bases from J, with 17 bases between. CDR3 bases: TGTGCCAGCACCCCAGGGTTTCGGGAGAATGAGCAGTTCTTC. Translating gives CASTPGFRENEQFF.

The rearrangement uses TRBV11-2 and TRBJ2-1; D unresolved. Trimming removed 5 bases at V and 5 bases at J, with 16 bases between. Germline V CDR1 and CDR2: SGHAT, FQNNGV. The CDR3 sequence is 15 residues long. The CDR3 coding sequence is TGTGCCAGCAGCCTAGGCGTCTCGCCCAACAATGAGCAGTTCTTC. Translated: CASSLGVSPNNEQFF. Together with reference TRBV11-2 and TRBJ2-1, the CDR3 gives the full variable domain: EAGVAQSPRYKIIEKRQSVAFWCNPISGHATLYWYQQILGQGPKLLIQFQNNGVVDDSQLPKDRFSAERLKGVDSTLKIQPAKLEDSAVYLCASSLGVSPNNEQFFGPGTRLTVL.

The V call is TRBV5-1, the J call TRBJ2-1; a possible D gene is TRBD1 (5 bases). Germline lookup yields CDR1 SGHRS and CDR2 YFSETQ. The CDR3 sequence is 16 residues long. With 0 bases removed from V and 6 bases from J, the gap between germline ends came to 16 bases. CDR3 DNA: TGCGCCAGCAGCTTGGGTACGATAGGGGTAGGCAATGAGCAGTTCTTC. Translation gives CASSLGTIGVGNEQFF.

This clone came up a few times. This chain uses TRBV9 with TRBJ1-1; D uncertain. Germline lookup yields CDR1 SGDLS and CDR2 YYNGEE. The CDR3 runs to 15 residues. V lost 0 bases to trimming and J lost 0 bases, with 9 bases between them. In DNA form, the CDR3 reads TGTGCCAGCAGCGTAGGAGGGCTGTTGAACACTGAAGCTTTCTTT. Translation gives CASSVGGLLNTEAFF.

In its sample, this clone was seen a few times. The gene calls are TRBV2 and TRBJ1-1; D remains ambiguous. Germline lookup yields CDR1 SNHLY and CDR2 FYNNEI. CDR3 length: 12 residues. The ends were cut back, 4 bases at V and 4 bases at J, with 7 bases in the middle. The CDR3 protein is CASSVETTEAFF. As DNA, the CDR3 is TGTGCCAGCAGTGTAGAAACCACTGAAGCTTTCTTT.

V usage is TRBV7-6 and J usage is TRBJ1-4; 7 bases line up with TRBD1. CDR3 length equals 15 residues. Trimming took 7 bases from V and 5 from J; bases not matched to a gene: 10. CDR1 and CDR2 from the germline V gene are SGHVS and FNYEAQ. This CDR3 is CASTSIGTVNEKLFF. The CDR3 DNA follows: TGTGCCAGCACCTCGATTGGGACAGTGAATGAAAAACTGTTTTTT.

This clone was recorded only once. V gene TRBV10-3 combines with J gene TRBJ2-7; possible D gene TRBD2, 5 bases. Trimming removed 7 bases from V and 7 bases from J, with 20 bases in between. The CDR3 is 14 residues long. Germline V gene lookup returns CDR1 ENHRY and CDR2 SYGVKD. The CDR3 nucleotides read TGTGCCATCACCGAGGAGGATCCCGTACGGGAGCAGTACTTC. As protein: CAITEEDPVREQYF.

This sequence joins TRBV7-9 and TRBJ2-1; D might be TRBD1 (5 bases). V was pared by 4 bases and J by 0 bases, with 7 bases between. The CDR3 runs to 14 residues. Germline CDR1 SEHNR, CDR2 FQNEAQ (reference sequence). The CDR3 loop is CASSSRGSYNEQFF. For the CDR3, the DNA is TGTGCCAGCAGCTCAAGGGGCTCCTACAATGAGCAGTTCTTC.

Comments on this clone: The junction departs from the called germline gene at one end, perhaps through a read error. The gene calls are TRBV7-7 and TRBJ2-2, with D maybe TRBD2 (5 bases). Germline V gene sequence: CDR1 SSHAT, CDR2 FNYEAQ (reference sequence). CDR3 length: 18 amino acids. CDR3 region: CASSLAPLLTSNTGELFF. The DNA for the CDR3 is TGTGCTAGCAGCTTAGCTCCCCTCCTTACTAGTAACACCGGGGAGCTGTTTTTT.

The V gene is TRBV6-5, the J gene TRBJ1-6, with D possibly being TRBD1 (6 bases). Looked up from germline, CDR1 is MNHEY and CDR2 is SVGAGI. V shed 9 bases and J shed 5 bases, with 17 bases lying between them. The CDR3 is made up of 15 amino acids. Here the CDR3 DNA reads TGTGCCAGTCGAGGGACACTGGGGAATAATTCACCCCTCCACTTT. Translating gives CASRGTLGNNSPLHF.

This rearrangement joins TRBV28 to TRBJ2-7; 9 nucleotides match TRBD2. This CDR3 has 16 amino acids. CDR1 is MDHEN, CDR2 SYDVKM, per germline. Germline trimming cut 2 bases from V and 0 bases from J; bases unmatched to any gene: 5. CDR3 protein: CASSLGAAGGSYEQYF. CDR3 nucleotides: TGTGCCAGCAGTTTAGGGGCAGCGGGAGGCTCCTACGAGCAGTACTTC.

The chain joins TRBV27 to TRBJ2-3; 8 positions match TRBD2. Germline assignment: CDR1 MNHEY and CDR2 SMNVEV (reference sequence). This CDR3 has 15 amino acids. V shed 5 bases, J shed 8 bases, and the junction held 12 bases outside the gene matches. CDR3 amino acids: CASSGPGGMSGTQYF. CDR3 coding DNA: TGTGCCAGCAGTGGCCCGGGGGGGATGTCTGGTACGCAGTATTTT.

This rearrangement joins TRBV29-1 to TRBJ2-2, with TRBD1 as a possible D gene (6 bases). CDR3 length: 13 amino acids. V dropped 1 base and J dropped 5 bases, with 8 bases sitting between them. From germline, CDR1 is SQVTM and CDR2 ANQGSEA. CDR3 DNA sequence: TGCAGCGTTGAAGCTCAGGGGACCGGGGAGCTGTTTTTT. This codes for CSVEAQGTGELFF.

The V and J genes are TRBV15 and TRBJ1-1; 10 bases agree with TRBD1. CDR1 and CDR2 (germline): LNHNV, YYDKDF (reference sequence). The CDR3 extends over 16 amino acids. V trimming: 3 bases; J trimming: 1 base; junction bases outside the gene matches: 5. The CDR3 spells CATSRRQGAPNTEAFF. The CDR3 DNA reads as TGTGCCACCAGCAGGAGACAGGGGGCCCCGAACACTGAAGCTTTCTTT.

The rearrangement uses TRBV27 and TRBJ2-1; TRBD2 matches 7 bases. This CDR3 has 13 residues. The V and J ends lost 3 bases and 12 bases, in that order; junction bases with no gene match: 8. Per germline, CDR1 MNHEY and CDR2 SMNVEV (reference sequence). CDR3 nucleotide sequence: TGTGCCAGCAGTTTGGGGAGGGCTGTAGGGCAGTTCTTC. The encoded protein is CASSLGRAVGQFF.